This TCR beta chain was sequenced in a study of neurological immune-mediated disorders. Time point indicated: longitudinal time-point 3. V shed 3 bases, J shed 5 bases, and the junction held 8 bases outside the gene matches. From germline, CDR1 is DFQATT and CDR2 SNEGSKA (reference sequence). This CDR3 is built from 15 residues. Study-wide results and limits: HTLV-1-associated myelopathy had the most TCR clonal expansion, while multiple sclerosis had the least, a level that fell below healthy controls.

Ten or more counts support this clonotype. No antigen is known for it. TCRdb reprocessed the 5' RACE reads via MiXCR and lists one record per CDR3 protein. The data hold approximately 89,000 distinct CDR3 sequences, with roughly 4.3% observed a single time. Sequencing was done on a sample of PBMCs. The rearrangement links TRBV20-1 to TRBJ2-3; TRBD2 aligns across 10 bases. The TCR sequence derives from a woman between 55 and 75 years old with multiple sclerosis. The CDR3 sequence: CSARAGTSAGDTQYF. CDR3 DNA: TGCAGTGCTAGGGCGGGGACTAGCGCCGGAGATACGCAGTATTTT.